The T cell receptor (beta chain) described here comes from a study of T cell repertoires in cytomegalovirus infection. The CDR3 contains 16 residues. Trimming shortened V by 6 bases and J by 5 bases, and 21 bases separated the two germline ends. Study-wide findings and caveats: Pooled public TCR beta family frequency picked out CMV carriers with the relevant HLA.

Using its own MiXCR run on the reads, TCRdb lists one record per CDR3 protein. The sample contains 900,000 to 950,000 distinct CDR3 sequences, around 30% of which appear only once. Points on this clonotype: Its matching antigen is unknown.

Sequenced material: cultured CD8+ T cells from PBMCs, taken from culture after CMV antigen stimulation. The receptor was derived from a human donor in good health (CMV status not recorded). Some clones in this sample may be carry-over from other donors' samples. V and J are TRBV12-3 or TRBV12-4 and TRBJ2-3; D is ambiguous. The CDR3 region has the DNA TGTGCCAGCAGAGGAGAGACCCCTAAGCTGGTAGATACGCAGTATTTT. The encoded protein is CASRGETPKLVDTQYF.